This T cell receptor (beta chain) was identified in a study of blood T cells in healthy people across ages (dated by TCRdb to the mid-2010s). About the study as a whole: In model experiments, template switching captured roughly one uniquely barcoded TCR beta cDNA molecule for every two T cells. To track age-related changes in TCR beta repertoire diversity, the study relied on deep sequencing normalized with unique cDNA molecular identifiers. Four age groups were formed from the donors: young (average 16 years), middle-aged (around 39), aged (approximately 60) and long-lived (more than 75). Donors of different ages were randomly distributed across sequencing lanes to avoid experimental bias. For two donors (one aged 18 to 30 and one aged 80 or older), the study analyzed two additional independent replicas of 1 million unique cDNA reads from the same blood draw.

The CDR3 contains 14 residues, cysteine and phenylalanine counted. Only the CDR3 part of the read is kept: 42 bases, read in frame from the first base. V ends up 6 bases short and J 3 bases short, with an unmatched junction base count of 3. Taken from the germline V gene, the CDR1 and CDR2 loops are LGHNA and YNFKEQ. This clonotype was found a few times. Its antigen target is currently unknown. No base quality values were provided; no much bigger clone lies one nucleotide off. Donors were 40 or so systemically healthy Caucasian individuals from Russia aged roughly 6 to 95 years. Approximately 9 milliliters of peripheral blood were collected from each donor into EDTA-treated Vacutainer tubes. Ficoll-Paque density-gradient centrifugation was used to isolate PBMCs, with at least 7 million obtained per sample. Trizol reagent was used to extract total RNA from the PBMCs, yielding at least 5 micrograms per sample. For every donor, an aliquot of PBMCs went through flow cytometry to measure the percentages of naive CD45RAhigh/CD27high T cells.

Libraries were constructed by 5' RACE. The run used an Illumina HiSeq 2500. The second PCR ran for about 6 to 11 cycles and used a J-beta primer mix along with a sample-barcoded 5' primer. Each TCR beta cDNA molecule received a unique molecular identifier from a template-switch 5' adaptor carrying 12 random nucleotides. At least 2.5 million CDR3-containing paired-end reads were obtained from each sample. First-strand cDNA synthesis was performed from all RNA using the Mint cDNA synthesis kit, with priming by a TRBC-specific oligonucleotide. After uracil-DNA glycosylase treatment, a first 18-cycle PCR used universal primers M1SS and BC2_uni_R on all cDNA. From the authors' description of their analysis: Normalization of each sample was performed by random selection of 1 million high-quality reads, each carrying a distinct molecular identifier. Instead of being binned into consensus sequences, reads with shared molecular identifiers were discarded. MiTCR, with a Q25 quality threshold and the strictest error-elimination algorithm, was used for CDR3 identification, clonotype clustering and error correction. A nonparametric unseen species model using Euler transformation provided a lower-bound estimate of total TCR beta diversity. In-frame beta chains were kept once TCRdb had trimmed the public reads at Q25 with fastp and called clones with MiXCR. Every entry covers one CDR3 protein and lists the most common genes and DNA from its rows. TCRdb's processing, not the authors' own work, is the source of the V and J calls. This sample comprises approximately 900,000 distinct CDR3 sequences, about 48% of them detected only once. About an eighth of the sample is held by the ten biggest clonotypes.

Overall study outcomes, separate from this receptor: Because the CMV infection status of the donors was unknown, age-related changes in expanded clonotypes may potentially have been confounded. A strong correlation was found between observed TCR beta diversity and the percentage of naive T cells measured by flow cytometry. Observed TCR beta diversity per million T cells fell roughly linearly with age, and a significant reduction was already apparent by age about 36. Because profiling used bulk unsorted PBMCs, naive and antigen-experienced compartments could not be compared conclusively. Total diversity estimates from one million sequenced T cells were considered lower bounds and underestimates. Compared with the aged group, the long-lived group had more naive CD4+ T cells, fewer expanded clones and increased TCR diversity, a pattern suggesting age selection.

This receptor was taken from a man younger than 40 in good health. The sample taken for sequencing was blood. This chain joins TRBV4-2 to TRBJ1-4; TRBD1 agrees with 8 junctional bases. DNA sequence: TGTGCCAGCAGGACAGGGGTTTCTAATGAAAAACTGTTTTTT. It encodes CASRTGVSNEKLFF.